Presented here are 25 T cell receptor beta chains from one specimen sequenced in a study of human T cells and chemical hapten exposure (dated by TCRdb to the early 2020s). The meaning of the sample's time point label: patch test 3, about 24 weeks after DPC sensitization. The treatment or condition label corresponds to: therapeutic diphenylcyclopropenone sensitization with weekly scalp DPC. The method was RACE. Sequencing relied on a NextSeq 500. TCRdb reran the public reads through fastp at Q25 and MiXCR, keeping productive beta chains. CDR3 protein sequences are deduplicated, and each keeps its most common genes and DNA. This sample has 150,000 to 200,000 distinct CDR3 sequences in its table, and around a quarter of those were observed once. The ten largest clones take up 2.1% of the sample. Here the sequenced sample was whole blood, taken in connection with sensitization to the hapten diphenylcyclopropenone (DPC). The origin of the receptors is a woman under 30 with alopecia areata. Some clones in this sample may be carry-over from other donors' samples.

Of note for this clonotype: The germline gene is not matched at one end of the junction; a read error may be the cause. The chain is built from TRBV7-2 and TRBJ2-1; 7 positions agree with TRBD1. The CDR3 contains 12 residues. The germline V gene has CDR1 SGHTA and CDR2 FQGNSA. The CDR3 loop is CASSPPTGVAVF. In DNA form, the CDR3 reads TGTGCCAGCAGCCCCCCCACAGGGGTGGCGGTCTTC.

The chain is built from TRBV7-9 and TRBJ2-7, with 8 bases matching TRBD2. Germline V gene data show CDR1 as SEHNR and CDR2 as FQNEAQ (reference sequence). CDR3 length: 14 amino acids. V lost 3 bases, J lost 5 bases, and 6 bases stayed unmatched. The CDR3 reads CASSFGTSSHEQYF. In DNA, the CDR3 is TGTGCCAGCAGCTTCGGGACTAGTAGCCACGAGCAGTACTTC.

This clonotype occurred a few times. The gene calls are TRBV12-3 or TRBV12-4 and TRBJ1-5, with D uncertain. The CDR3 contains 15 residues. With 0 bases removed from V and 3 bases from J, the gap between germline ends came to 9 bases. This CDR3 is CASSLAGRTNQPQHF. CDR3 nucleotide sequence: TGTGCCAGCAGTTTAGCCGGGCGAACCAATCAGCCCCAGCATTTT.

In its sample, this clonotype was seen a few times. The chain combines TRBV5-5 with TRBJ1-5, with D possibly matching TRBD1 (6 bases). V lost 7 bases to trimming and J lost 3 bases, with 17 bases between them. The CDR3 sequence is 15 residues long. CDR1 SGHKS and CDR2 YYEKEE come from the germline V gene (reference sequence). The CDR3, as DNA: TGTGCCAGCGACCCGATTGGACAGACCAATCAGCCCCAGCATTTT. Amino acids: CASDPIGQTNQPQHF.

In nucleotides, the CDR3 is TGTGCCGCAGGGGACGGGACTGAAGCTTTCTTT. Translation gives CAAGDGTEAFF. The V gene is TRBV7-9, the J gene TRBJ1-1; possibly TRBD1 for D (6 bases). The germline V and J ends were trimmed by 11 bases and 5 bases, with 12 bases remaining between them. The CDR3 has 11 residues. The V gene's germline CDR1 is SEHNR and CDR2 FQNEAQ (reference sequence).

There are a few counts of this clonotype. The V gene is TRBV4-3, the J gene TRBJ2-7; D is unresolved. This CDR3 comprises 12 residues. The germline V gene encodes CDR1 LGHNA and CDR2 YSLEER. Trimming took off 1 base at V and 5 bases at J, with 6 bases between the two ends. CDR3 sequence reads: CASSQGQHEQYF. Here the CDR3 DNA reads TGCGCCAGCAGCCAAGGGCAGCACGAGCAGTACTTC.

The rearrangement uses TRBV9 and TRBJ1-1; 8 bases align to TRBD1. The CDR3 runs to 15 residues. Germline V gene sequence: CDR1 SGDLS, CDR2 YYNGEE. Losses at the gene ends were 0 bases for V and 4 bases for J; bases not matched to a gene: 5. In DNA, the CDR3 is TGTGCCAGCAGCGTAGACCACAGGGGGACCACTGAAGCTTTCTTT. Encoded protein: CASSVDHRGTTEAFF.

This clonotype was seen only a few times. V is TRBV14 and J is TRBJ2-5, with D maybe TRBD1 (5 bases). The germline V gene has CDR1 SGHDN and CDR2 FVKESK. There are 14 residues in the CDR3. V lost 1 base, J lost 5 bases, and 11 bases lay in between. The CDR3 region has the DNA TGTGCCAGCAGCCAAGGCTGGGGCGGTGAGACCCAGTACTTC. Its translation: CASSQGWGGETQYF.

The V and J genes are TRBV6-6 and TRBJ2-7; D possibly corresponds to TRBD1 (5 bases). The V and J ends lost 6 bases and 1 base respectively, with 16 bases between them. This CDR3 region has 15 residues. The germline gives CDR1 MNHNY, CDR2 SVGAGI (reference sequence). DNA of the CDR3: TGTGCCAGCAGGTCGCACTCCAGGGCATCCTACGAGCAGTACTTC. It yields the protein CASRSHSRASYEQYF.

This clonotype has a handful of counts. This chain links TRBV5-6 with TRBJ2-1; 10 nucleotides align to TRBD2. CDR3 length: 16 amino acids. Germline assignment: CDR1 SGHDT and CDR2 YYEEEE. V was clipped by 1 base and J by 9 bases; unmatched bases: 10. The CDR3 spells CASSLPGASGSGEQFF. CDR3 bases: TGTGCCAGCAGCTTGCCCGGGGCTAGCGGGAGCGGTGAGCAGTTCTTC.

This clonotype was seen a handful of times. Here the CDR3 reads CASSSQFSGWFF. In nucleotides, the CDR3 is TGTGCCAGCAGTTCCCAATTTAGCGGGTGGTTCTTC. The V gene is TRBV6-5, the J gene TRBJ2-1, with 7 bases identical to TRBD2. Trimming at V came to 4 bases and at J to 15 bases, leaving 9 bases not matched to a gene. The germline V gene has CDR1 MNHEY and CDR2 SVGAGI. The length of the CDR3 is 12 residues.

In the case of this clonotype: The junction departs from the called germline gene at one end, perhaps through a read error. CDR3 coding DNA: TGTGCTAGCAGCGTATCCCGGGACAGGGGTGATACGCAGTATTTT. Amino acid sequence: CASSVSRDRGDTQYF. This sequence joins TRBV7-7 and TRBJ2-3; TRBD1 matches 10 bases. Germline CDR1 SSHAT, CDR2 FNYEAQ (reference sequence). CDR3 length: 15 residues.

This clonotype was observed a handful of times. This chain uses TRBV20-1 with TRBJ1-1; D call uncertain. Germline V gene lookup returns CDR1 DFQATT and CDR2 SNEGSKA (reference sequence). With 7 bases removed from V and 2 bases from J, the gap between germline ends came to 17 bases. The CDR3 has 14 residues. CDR3 nucleotides: TGCAGTGGGTCTGTGAATGGAATAAACACTGAAGCTTTCTTT. This gives the protein CSGSVNGINTEAFF.

The CDR3 region is CATSDRDSSSYNEQFF. Written as DNA, the CDR3 is TGTGCCACCAGTGACCGAGACAGTAGCTCCTACAATGAGCAGTTCTTC. This chain connects TRBV24-1 to TRBJ2-1; D might be TRBD1 (5 bases). V lost 4 bases and J 0 bases, leaving 12 bases between the germline ends. In germline, CDR1 is KGHDR, CDR2 SFDVKD. This CDR3 region has 16 residues.

There are a few counts of this clonotype. The chain employs TRBV20-1 and TRBJ1-1; the match to TRBD1 covers 7 bases. The CDR3 runs to 19 residues. With 0 bases clipped from V and 0 bases from J, the junction kept 16 bases outside the gene matches. Germline values: CDR1 DFQATT, CDR2 SNEGSKA (reference sequence). CDR3 coding DNA: TGCAGTGCTAGAGATGCGCTGGATCGACAGGGAGCCATGAACACTGAAGCTTTCTTT. This codes for CSARDALDRQGAMNTEAFF.

The rearrangement uses TRBV9 and TRBJ2-1; D gene uncertain. CDR1 and CDR2 (germline): SGDLS, YYNGEE. CDR3 size: 16 residues. Trimming cost V 4 bases and J 2 bases, with 16 bases left between them. The CDR3 DNA reads as TGTGCCAGCAGCCCCCAATCGAGGCTAACCTACAATGAGCAGTTCTTC. Translation: CASSPQSRLTYNEQFF.

This clonotype was seen many times. This rearrangement joins TRBV28 to TRBJ2-7, with 7 bases aligning to TRBD1. This CDR3 has 14 residues. The trim removed 5 bases at V and 5 bases at J, leaving 9 bases unmatched. Germline V CDR1 and CDR2: MDHEN, SYDVKM. For the CDR3, the DNA is TGTGCCAGCAGTAGTGACAGGGACGACCACGAGCAGTACTTC. It codes for CASSSDRDDHEQYF.

The chain joins TRBV3-2 to TRBJ1-2; the table's D call, TRBD1, has no DNA check behind it. TRBV3-2 is termed a pseudogene. The length of the CDR3 is 13 residues. CDR3 region: CASSQPGCYGYTF. DNA for the CDR3: TGTGCCAGCAGCCAACCAGGGTGCTATGGCTACACCTTC.

This clonotype was picked up a small number of times. The rearrangement links TRBV9 to TRBJ2-5, with a tentative D call TRBD1 (6 bases). The V gene lost 3 bases and the J gene lost 1 base, with 13 bases spanning the gap. CDR1 and CDR2 from the germline V gene are SGDLS and YYNGEE. CDR3 length: 15 residues. The DNA of the CDR3 is TGTGCCAGCAGCGCGCCGGGACATATCCAAGAGACCCAGTACTTC. Translated: CASSAPGHIQETQYF.

J is TRBJ2-1 and V is TRBV18; D unclear. There are 14 residues in the CDR3. Trimming left V 0 bases short and J 7 bases short, with 10 bases between. Germline V lookup: CDR1 KGHSH, CDR2 LQKENI. The CDR3 loop is CASSPPAAPNEQFF. In DNA, the CDR3 is TGTGCCAGCTCACCACCGGCGGCCCCGAATGAGCAGTTCTTC.

This clonotype appeared a few times. The chain uses TRBV20-1 and TRBJ1-2; 7 nucleotides line up with TRBD1. CDR1 is DFQATT and CDR2 is SNEGSKA in the germline V gene (reference sequence). With V trimmed by 5 bases and J by 5 bases, 8 bases remained unmatched. The CDR3 covers 13 residues. The CDR3 DNA reads TGCAGTGCTCGCTCCGGGACAGATTATGGCTACACCTTC. The encoded protein is CSARSGTDYGYTF.

The DNA for the CDR3 is TGTGCCAGCAGCTATAGGGACAGGGTCCCGGTGCAGTACTTC. Translated, it gives CASSYRDRVPVQYF. The V gene is TRBV5-5, the J gene TRBJ2-7, with 9 bases lining up with TRBD1. Germline CDR1 reads SGHKS; CDR2 reads YYEKEE (reference sequence). Losses at the gene ends were 3 bases for V and 9 bases for J; bases not matched to a gene: 10. The CDR3 extends over 14 amino acids.

The chain recombines TRBV4-3 with TRBJ2-1, with D possibly being TRBD2 (5 bases). This CDR3 contains 15 residues. The V end lost 0 bases, the J end lost 8 bases, and 14 bases lay between the germline ends. The V gene's germline CDR1 is LGHNA and CDR2 YSLEER. CDR3 bases: TGCGCCAGCAGCCAAGAAGGTCGGGGTAACTATGAGCAGTTCTTC. Its protein product is CASSQEGRGNYEQFF.

This clonotype was detected only a few times. The J gene is TRBJ2-7, the V gene TRBV28; 8 bases align to TRBD1. The junction had 11 bases not matched to a gene; V was cut back by 4 bases and J by 3 bases. The CDR3 has 16 amino acids. The V gene's germline CDR1 is MDHEN and CDR2 SYDVKM. The CDR3 DNA reads as TGTGCCAGCAGTTCTCCCCGGACAGGGATTCTCTACGAGCAGTACTTC. Its protein is CASSSPRTGILYEQYF.

In this sample, this clonotype turned up a few times. V gene TRBV10-3 combines with J gene TRBJ2-5; D gene unclear. V lost 3 bases, J lost 1 base, and 6 bases lay in between. This CDR3 comprises 13 residues. Germline V gene lookup returns CDR1 ENHRY and CDR2 SYGVKD. The CDR3 coding sequence is TGTGCCATCAGTGATTCCACCCAAGAGACCCAGTACTTC. It codes for CAISDSTQETQYF.